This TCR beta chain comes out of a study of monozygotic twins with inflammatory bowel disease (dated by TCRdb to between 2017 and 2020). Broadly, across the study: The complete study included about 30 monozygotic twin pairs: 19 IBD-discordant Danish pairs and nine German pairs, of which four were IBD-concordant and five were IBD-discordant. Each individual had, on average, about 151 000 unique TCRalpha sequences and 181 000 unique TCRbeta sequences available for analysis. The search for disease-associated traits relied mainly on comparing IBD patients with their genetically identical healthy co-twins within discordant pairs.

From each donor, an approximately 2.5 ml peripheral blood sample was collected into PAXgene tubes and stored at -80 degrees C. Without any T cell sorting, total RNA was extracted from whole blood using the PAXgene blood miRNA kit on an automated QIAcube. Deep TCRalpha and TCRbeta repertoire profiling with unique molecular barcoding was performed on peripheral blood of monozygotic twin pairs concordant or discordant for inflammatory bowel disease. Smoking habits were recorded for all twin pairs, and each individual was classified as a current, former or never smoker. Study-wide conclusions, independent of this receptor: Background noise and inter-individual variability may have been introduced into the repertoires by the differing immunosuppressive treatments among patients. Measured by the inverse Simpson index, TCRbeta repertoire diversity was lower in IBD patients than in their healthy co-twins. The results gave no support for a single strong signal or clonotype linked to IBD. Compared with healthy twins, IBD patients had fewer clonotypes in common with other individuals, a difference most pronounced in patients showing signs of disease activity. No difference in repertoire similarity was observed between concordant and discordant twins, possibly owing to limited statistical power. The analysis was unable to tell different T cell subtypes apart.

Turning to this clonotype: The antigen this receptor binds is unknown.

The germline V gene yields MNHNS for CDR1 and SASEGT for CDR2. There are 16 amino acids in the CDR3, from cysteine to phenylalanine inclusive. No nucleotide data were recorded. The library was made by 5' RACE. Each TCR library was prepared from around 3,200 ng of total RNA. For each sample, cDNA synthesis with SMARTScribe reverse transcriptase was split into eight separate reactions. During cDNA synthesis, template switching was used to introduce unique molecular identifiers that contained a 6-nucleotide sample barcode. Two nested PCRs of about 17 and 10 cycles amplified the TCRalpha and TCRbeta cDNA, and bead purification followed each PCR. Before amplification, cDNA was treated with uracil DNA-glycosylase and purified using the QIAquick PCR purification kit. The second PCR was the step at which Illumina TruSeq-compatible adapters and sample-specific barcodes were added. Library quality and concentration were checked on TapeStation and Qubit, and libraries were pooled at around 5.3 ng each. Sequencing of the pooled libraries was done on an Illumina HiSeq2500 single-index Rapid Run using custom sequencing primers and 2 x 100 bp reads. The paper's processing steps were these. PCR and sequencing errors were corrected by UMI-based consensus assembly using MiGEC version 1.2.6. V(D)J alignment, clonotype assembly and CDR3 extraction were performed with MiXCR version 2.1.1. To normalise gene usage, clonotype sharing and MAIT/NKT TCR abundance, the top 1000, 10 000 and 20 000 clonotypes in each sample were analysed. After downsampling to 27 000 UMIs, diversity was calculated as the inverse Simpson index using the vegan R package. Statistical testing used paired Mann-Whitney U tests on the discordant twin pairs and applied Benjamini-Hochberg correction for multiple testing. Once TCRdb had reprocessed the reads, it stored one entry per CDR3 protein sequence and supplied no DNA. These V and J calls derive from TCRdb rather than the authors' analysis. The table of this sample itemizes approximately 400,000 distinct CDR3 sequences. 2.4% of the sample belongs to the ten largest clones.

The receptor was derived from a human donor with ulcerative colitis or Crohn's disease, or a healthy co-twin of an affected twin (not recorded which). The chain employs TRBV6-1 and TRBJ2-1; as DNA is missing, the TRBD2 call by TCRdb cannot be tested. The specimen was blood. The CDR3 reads CASSKPGLATYNEQFF.